A selection of T cell receptor beta chains follows, all from one sample in a study of CD8+ T cells in alopecia areata. The method was immunoSEQ multiplex PCR; TCRdb's version includes in-frame clones alone and lacks a portion of them. This table has about 180,000 clones, approximately 50% appearing once. The sequencing used CD8+ T cells sorted from blood, collected at approximately week 51, from a patient treated with tofacitinib. These receptors were taken from a human donor with alopecia areata. Both conserved end residues are part of each CDR3.

CDR3aa: CASSINLANTEAFF
v_gene: TRBV19
j_gene: TRBJ1-1

CDR3aa: CASSNRETQYF
v_gene: TRBV11-1
j_gene: TRBJ2-5

CDR3aa: CASSSETSGAGNEQFF
v_gene: TRBV5-4
j_gene: TRBJ2-1

CDR3aa: CASNPTGGQETQYF
v_gene: TRBV6-5
j_gene: TRBJ2-5

CDR3aa: CASSLVRGPDTQYF
v_gene: TRBV5-1
j_gene: TRBJ2-3

CDR3aa: CASSRPSGSSYEQYF
v_gene: TRBV6-5
j_gene: TRBJ2-7

CDR3aa: CASSPGKGGGEKLFF
v_gene: TRBV5-4
j_gene: TRBJ1-4

CDR3aa: CASSLAAGPEQFF
v_gene: TRBV5-4
j_gene: TRBJ2-1

CDR3aa: CASSQPLDSWEDGYTF
v_gene: TRBV4-1
j_gene: TRBJ1-2

CDR3aa: CASRPRGDGETQYF
v_gene: TRBV13
j_gene: TRBJ2-5

CDR3aa: CASSEAGQGSGANVLTF
v_gene: TRBV10-2
j_gene: TRBJ2-6

CDR3aa: CASSPRPTGGFGAFF
v_gene: TRBV19
j_gene: TRBJ1-1

CDR3aa: CASSSEKGQGSYGYTF
v_gene: TRBV5-1
j_gene: TRBJ1-2

CDR3aa: CASSSNDIYEQYF
v_gene: TRBV5-1
j_gene: TRBJ2-7

CDR3aa: CASIQTGEHSTDTQYF
v_gene: TRBV23-1
j_gene: TRBJ2-3

CDR3aa: CASSVGQRNTEAFF
v_gene: TRBV9
j_gene: TRBJ1-1

CDR3aa: CASSLAAGGWCTF
v_gene: TRBV13
j_gene: TRBJ1-2

CDR3aa: CATRAGELYNEQFF
v_gene: TRBV15
j_gene: TRBJ2-1

CDR3aa: CASSTTGEWAYEQYF
v_gene: TRBV5-6
j_gene: TRBJ2-7

CDR3aa: CASSRQGRETQYF
v_gene: TRBV5-1
j_gene: TRBJ2-5

CDR3aa: CASRLVESGTREKLFF
v_gene: TRBV2
j_gene: TRBJ1-4

CDR3aa: CASSLGENEQFF
v_gene: TRBV5-4
j_gene: TRBJ2-1

CDR3aa: CASSLNNLRNEQYF
v_gene: TRBV5-1
j_gene: TRBJ2-7

CDR3aa: CATSPIWNTEAFF
v_gene: TRBV15
j_gene: TRBJ1-1

CDR3aa: CASSLGPHEQFF
v_gene: TRBV5-4
j_gene: TRBJ2-1

CDR3aa: CSVPGLETQYF
v_gene: TRBV20-1
j_gene: TRBJ2-5

CDR3aa: CASSYSMRPYNEQFF
v_gene: TRBV6-6
j_gene: TRBJ2-1

CDR3aa: CASSLGSTEAFF
v_gene: TRBV5-6
j_gene: TRBJ1-1

CDR3aa: CASSLGLEETQYF
v_gene: TRBV13
j_gene: TRBJ2-5

CDR3aa: CAWSTENTEAFF
v_gene: TRBV30
j_gene: TRBJ1-1

CDR3aa: CASSAGTARYGYTF
v_gene: TRBV5-4
j_gene: TRBJ1-2

CDR3aa: CASRGTGGLVEAFF
v_gene: TRBV27
j_gene: TRBJ1-1

CDR3aa: CASSSLPNTEAFF
v_gene: TRBV27
j_gene: TRBJ1-1

CDR3aa: CASSQAGEKLFF
v_gene: TRBV6-6
j_gene: TRBJ1-4

CDR3aa: CASLDVSQGYTF
v_gene: TRBV23-1
j_gene: TRBJ1-2

CDR3aa: CASSLRGNTEAFF
v_gene: TRBV5-4
j_gene: TRBJ1-1

CDR3aa: CASSYDKTYEQYF
v_gene: TRBV6-5
j_gene: .

CDR3aa: CASQPGRGTEAFF
v_gene: TRBV6-5
j_gene: TRBJ1-1

CDR3aa: CAWSEPIAGSTDTQYF
v_gene: TRBV30
j_gene: TRBJ2-3

CDR3aa: CSVGLAGDNTGELFF
v_gene: TRBV29-1
j_gene: TRBJ2-2

CDR3aa: CASSSTGGNFNEQFF
v_gene: TRBV5-1
j_gene: TRBJ2-1

CDR3aa: CASGLTGGSTEAFF
v_gene: TRBV12-5
j_gene: TRBJ1-1

CDR3aa: CASSLGGVNEKLFF
v_gene: TRBV11-2
j_gene: TRBJ1-4

CDR3aa: CASSHGTSGEADTQYF
v_gene: TRBV11-2
j_gene: TRBJ2-3

CDR3aa: CSARTGETQYF
v_gene: TRBV20-1
j_gene: TRBJ2-5

CDR3aa: CATSRAPGWDEQYF
v_gene: TRBV15
j_gene: TRBJ2-7

CDR3aa: CASSIPRAQADTQYF
v_gene: TRBV19
j_gene: TRBJ2-3

CDR3aa: CASSSQGDIQYF
v_gene: TRBV13
j_gene: TRBJ2-4